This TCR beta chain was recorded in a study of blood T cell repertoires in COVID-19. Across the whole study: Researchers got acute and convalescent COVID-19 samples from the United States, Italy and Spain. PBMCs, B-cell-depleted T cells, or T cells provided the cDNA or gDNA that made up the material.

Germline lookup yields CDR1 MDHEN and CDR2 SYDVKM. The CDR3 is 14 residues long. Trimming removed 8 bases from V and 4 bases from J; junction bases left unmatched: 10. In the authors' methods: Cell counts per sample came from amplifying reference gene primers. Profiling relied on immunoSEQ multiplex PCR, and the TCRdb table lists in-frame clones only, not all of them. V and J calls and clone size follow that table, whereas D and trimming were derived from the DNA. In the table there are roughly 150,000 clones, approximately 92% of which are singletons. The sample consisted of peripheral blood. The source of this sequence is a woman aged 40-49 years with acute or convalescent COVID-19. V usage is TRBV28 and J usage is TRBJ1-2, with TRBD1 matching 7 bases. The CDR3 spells CASSNRQGGYGYTF. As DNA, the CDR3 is TGTGCCAGCTCGAATAGACAGGGAGGCTATGGCTACACCTTC.